This TCR beta chain was documented in a study of T cell responses to AZD1222 COVID-19 vaccine. TCRdb's table, derived via immunoSEQ multiplex PCR, lists solely in-frame clones and lacks some. The table has roughly 130,000 clones, approximately 85% seen once. The CDR3 is 16 amino acids. Germline V gives CDR1 SGHRS, CDR2 YFSETQ. Trimming took off 2 bases at V and 3 bases at J, with 17 bases between the two ends. Study outcomes and limitations: Spike-specific TCR breadth and depth grew following two AZD1222 doses.

Concerning this clone: Its antigen is undetermined.

The chain couples TRBV5-1 to TRBJ1-2; maybe TRBD1 (5 bases). This specimen was peripheral blood, taken on day 0 of AZD1222 vaccination. The origin of this receptor is an adult in good health. The CDR3 bases are TGCGCCAGCAGCTTTTTCGCCGGGACGGAAGACTATGGCTACACCTTC. This codes for CASSFFAGTEDYGYTF. Full variable domain (missing parts from reference TRBV5-1 and TRBJ1-2): KAGVTQTPRYLIKTRGQQVTLSCSPISGHRSVSWYQQTPGQGLQFLFEYFSETQRNKGNFPGRFSGRQFSNSRSEMNVSTLELGDSALYLCASSFFAGTEDYGYTFGSGTRLTVV.